What follows are 17 T cell receptor beta chains derived from one specimen sequenced in a study of CD8 T cells in ankylosing spondylitis. MiXCR, run by TCRdb on the 5' RACE reads, gives a single entry per CDR3 protein. The sample includes about 160,000 distinct CDR3 sequences, approximately 10% of them seen just once. The sample taken for sequencing was blood, either unsorted or a sorted T cell fraction (not recorded which). These receptors came from a female donor with ankylosing spondylitis or in good health (not recorded which).

This clonotype has more than one count but fewer than ten. CDR3 bases: TGTGCCAGCAGCCCTAAAGGATCTAATGAAAAACTGTTTTTT. Its translation is CASSPKGSNEKLFF. The chain links TRBV21-1 to TRBJ1-4. TRBV21-1 is tagged as a pseudogene. CDR3 length: 14 residues.

J is TRBJ2-1 and V is TRBV6-1, with 7 positions matching TRBD2. Trimming cost V 6 bases and J 0 bases; bases outside gene matches: 8. The CDR3 has 16 amino acids. Per the germline V gene, CDR1 is MNHNS and CDR2 is SASEGT. The CDR3 spells CASRDIAGLSYNEQFF. The CDR3 DNA sequence: TGTGCCAGCAGGGACATAGCGGGCCTCTCCTACAATGAGCAGTTCTTC.

The chain carries TRBV3-1 and TRBJ1-3, with D tentatively TRBD1 (5 bases). The CDR3 runs to 15 residues. CDR1 and CDR2 (germline): LGHDT, YNNKEL (reference sequence). Trimming took off 8 bases at V and 6 bases at J, with 20 bases between the two ends. Here the CDR3 reads CASRTGREMANTIYF. CDR3 bases: TGTGCCAGCCGTACGGGACGGGAGATGGCAAACACCATATATTTT.

The CDR3 spells CASSPQASGNTIYF. Written as DNA, the CDR3 is TGTGCCAGCAGCCCACAGGCCTCTGGAAACACCATATATTTT. This sequence joins TRBV7-9 and TRBJ1-3, with D perhaps matching TRBD1 (5 bases). CDR3 size: 14 residues. Trimming took off 5 bases at V and 0 bases at J, with 8 bases between the two ends. The germline V gene encodes CDR1 SEHNR and CDR2 FQNEAQ (reference sequence).

The V gene is TRBV28, the J gene TRBJ2-7; D may be TRBD2 (5 bases). Germline CDR1 MDHEN, CDR2 SYDVKM. The CDR3 is 13 residues long. Trimming shortened V by 3 bases and J by 7 bases, and 13 bases separated the two germline ends. The CDR3 DNA follows: TGTGCCAGCAGTTTTCTCCGGGGATGGGAGCAGTACTTC. Protein: CASSFLRGWEQYF.

This clonotype was picked up a small number of times. The rearrangement links TRBV11-2 to TRBJ2-5; D possibly matches TRBD1 or TRBD2 (5 bases each). Germline lookup yields CDR1 SGHAT and CDR2 FQNNGV. Trimming shortened V by 5 bases and J by 0 bases, and 28 bases separated the two germline ends. The CDR3 runs 20 residues. Written as DNA, the CDR3 is TGTGCCAGCAGCCCAGGTCCGGGGCGCGTTTCTCCATCGTACCAAGAGACCCAGTACTTC. Translated, it gives CASSPGPGRVSPSYQETQYF.

This clonotype appeared a few times. The genes are TRBV6-2 or TRBV6-3 and TRBJ1-1, with D unresolved. Trimming removed 2 bases at V and 7 bases at J, with 17 bases between. CDR1 is MNHEY, CDR2 SVGEGT, per germline. The CDR3 loop spans 15 amino acids. In DNA form, the CDR3 reads TGTGCCAGCAGTTACCTCCAGATCGGCGATATTGAAGCTTTCTTT. As protein: CASSYLQIGDIEAFF.

This clonotype turned up a few times. J is TRBJ2-7 and V is TRBV4-3; 8 bases match TRBD2. Trimming removed 4 bases from V and 3 bases from J; junction bases left unmatched: 14. The CDR3 covers 17 residues. The germline gives CDR1 LGHNA, CDR2 YSLEER. The CDR3 bases are TGCGCCAGCAGCCCTGATCGTCTAGCGGGCCAAATCTACGAGCAGTACTTC. The encoded protein is CASSPDRLAGQIYEQYF.

The rearrangement uses TRBV4-3 and TRBJ2-3; 7 bases agree with TRBD1. V was clipped by 2 bases and J by 2 bases; unmatched bases: 4. The CDR3 totals 15 residues. The germline gives CDR1 LGHNA, CDR2 YSLEER. CDR3 sequence (DNA): TGCGCCAGCAGCCAAACAGGGGCACCCACAGATACGCAGTATTTT. Translation gives CASSQTGAPTDTQYF.

Many counts were recorded for this clonotype. The rearrangement joins TRBV2 to TRBJ2-1, with TRBD1 identical over 10 bases. The CDR3 is 16 residues long. V lost 1 base, J lost 4 bases, and 4 bases stayed unmatched. Germline V gene data show CDR1 as SNHLY and CDR2 as FYNNEI. In DNA form, the CDR3 reads TGTGCCAGCAGTGAAGGGACAGGGGGGGTATACAATGAGCAGTTCTTC. As protein: CASSEGTGGVYNEQFF.

Many counts were recorded for this clonotype. This rearrangement joins TRBV7-9 to TRBJ2-7, with TRBD2 identical over 7 bases. The V and J ends lost 10 bases and 4 bases, in that order; junction bases with no gene match: 10. Germline V CDR1 and CDR2: SEHNR, FQNEAQ (reference sequence). There are 13 residues in the CDR3. The CDR3 nucleotides read TGTGCCACCGAGGGCGGGAGCGAGTACGAGCAGTACTTC. This sequence encodes CATEGGSEYEQYF.

This clonotype was observed a few times. V gene TRBV29-1 combines with J gene TRBJ2-7, with D possibly called TRBD1 or TRBD2 (5 bases each). Germline V gene sequence: CDR1 SQVTM, CDR2 ANQGSEA. There are 12 residues in the CDR3. The ends were cut back, 0 bases at V and 7 bases at J, with 10 bases in the middle. CDR3: CSVEEGPGEQYF. The DNA of the CDR3 is TGCAGCGTTGAAGAGGGGCCGGGAGAGCAGTACTTC.

The chain joins TRBV10-2 to TRBJ1-2, with TRBD1 identical over 8 bases. Germline CDR1 reads WSHSY; CDR2 reads SAAADI. The CDR3 contains 14 residues. Trimming took 2 bases from V and 7 from J; bases not matched to a gene: 6. This chain's CDR3 is CASSEVAGGRGYTF. CDR3 DNA: TGCGCCAGCAGTGAGGTTGCAGGGGGCCGTGGCTACACCTTC.

In this sample, this clonotype turned up a few times. This chain links TRBV28 with TRBJ2-5; perhaps TRBD1 as D (5 bases). CDR1 MDHEN and CDR2 SYDVKM come from the germline V gene. The V end was cut by 2 bases, the J end by 0 bases, with 10 bases between. The CDR3 consists of 15 residues. The CDR3 sequence is CASSLMTAYQETQYF. CDR3 nucleotides: TGTGCCAGCAGTTTAATGACAGCGTACCAAGAGACCCAGTACTTC.

In this sample, this clonotype turned up many times. The rearrangement links TRBV4-2 to TRBJ2-1, with no clear D. The CDR3 is 14 amino acids. The V end was cut by 3 bases, the J end by 0 bases, with 6 bases between. Germline V CDR1 and CDR2: LGHNA, YNFKEQ. CDR3 coding DNA: TGTGCCAGCAGCCACAGTGTCTCCTACAATGAGCAGTTCTTC. It encodes CASSHSVSYNEQFF.

In its sample, this clonotype was seen a few times. The V and J genes are TRBV7-2 and TRBJ2-2; D tentatively reads TRBD1 or TRBD2 (5 bases each). Germline assignment: CDR1 SGHTA and CDR2 FQGNSA. This CDR3 is 17 amino acids long. V was trimmed by 3 bases and J by 0 bases, leaving 14 bases between them. The CDR3 spells CASSLGTERTNTGELFF. The CDR3 nucleotides are TGTGCCAGCAGCTTGGGGACCGAGCGGACGAACACCGGGGAGCTGTTTTTT.

This clonotype showed up many times. This rearrangement joins TRBV12-3 or TRBV12-4 to TRBJ2-7, with D perhaps matching TRBD2 (5 bases). The ends were cut back, 5 bases at V and 1 base at J, with 9 bases in the middle. The CDR3 spans 13 residues. The CDR3 DNA reads TGTGCCAGCAGTAGCGGACTTTCCTACGAGCAGTACTTC. It specifies CASSSGLSYEQYF.